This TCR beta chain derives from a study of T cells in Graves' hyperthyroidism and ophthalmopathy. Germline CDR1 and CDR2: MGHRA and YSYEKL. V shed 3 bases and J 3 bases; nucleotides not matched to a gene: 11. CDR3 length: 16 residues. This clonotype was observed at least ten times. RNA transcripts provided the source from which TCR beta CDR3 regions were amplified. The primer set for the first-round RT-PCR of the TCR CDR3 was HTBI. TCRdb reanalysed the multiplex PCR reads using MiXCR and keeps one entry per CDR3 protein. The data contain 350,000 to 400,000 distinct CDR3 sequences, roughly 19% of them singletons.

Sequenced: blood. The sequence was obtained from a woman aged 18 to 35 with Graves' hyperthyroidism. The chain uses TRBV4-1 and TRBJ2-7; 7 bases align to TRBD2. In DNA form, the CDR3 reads TGCGCCAGCAGCCATAGCCAGAAAGCGGGATACTACGAGCAGTACTTC. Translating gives CASSHSQKAGYYEQYF.